Listed below are T cell receptor beta chains from one sample, sequenced in a study of CD4 T cell repertoires in COVID-19. Data came from immunoSEQ multiplex PCR; TCRdb stores just in-frame clones and leaves some out. The data hold roughly 550 clones, with around 23% observed a single time. These receptors have no identified antigens. The sample consisted of circulating follicular helper CD4+ T cells, cultured in vitro, taken after recovery from COVID-19. The receptors stem from a human donor who had COVID-19. The CDR3 runs from the conserved cysteine through the conserved F or W. Each record gives: clone size, J gene, V gene, D gene, CDR3 protein, CDR3 DNA. A D gene is named only where the DNA matches it firmly. Expanded clones are given a class, and other clones once, few, many or no size at all.

medium-sized,TRBJ1-5,TRBV6-2/TRBV6-3,-,CASSYSIQGDSPQHF,TGTGCCAGCAGTTACTCTATACAGGGAGATTCGCCCCAGCATTTT
medium-sized,TRBJ2-2,TRBV19,-,CASSIDIISRPGELFF,TGTGCCAGTAGTATAGATATAATATCTAGACCCGGGGAGCTGTTTTTT
large,TRBJ1-2,TRBV9,-,CASSVGPPGVGGYTF,TGTGCCAGCAGCGTAGGCCCCCCGGGGGTTGGTGGCTACACCTTC
large,TRBJ1-4,TRBV18,-,CASSEGTKTNEKLFF,TGTGCCAGCTCAGAGGGGACAAAAACTAATGAAAAACTGTTTTTT
medium-sized,TRBJ2-1,TRBV7-8,TRBD2,CASSRTSGLFF,TGTGCCAGCAGCCGTACTAGCGGGTTGTTCTTC
-,TRBJ2-1,TRBV18,-,CASSPASVLDNEQFF,TGTGCCAGCTCACCAGCTAGCGTTCTAGACAATGAGCAGTTCTTC
-,TRBJ2-3,TRBV11-2,-,CASSLDRADTQYF,TGTGCCAGCAGCTTAGATCGTGCGGATACGCAGTATTTT
-,TRBJ2-7,TRBV29-1,TRBD1,CSVTGTGVYEQYF,TGCAGCGTCACCGGGACAGGGGTCTACGAGCAGTACTTC
few,TRBJ2-3,TRBV6-2/TRBV6-3,-,CASSSQGWGTDTQYF,TGTGCCAGCAGTTCCCAGGGGTGGGGCACAGATACGCAGTATTTT
large,TRBJ1-6,TRBV10-1,TRBD1,CASPDRSSYNSPLHF,TGCGCCAGCCCGGACAGGAGCTCCTATAATTCACCCCTCCACTTT
medium-sized,TRBJ1-1,TRBV2,-,CASSEEGSTEAFF,TGTGCCAGCAGTGAAGAGGGCTCCACTGAAGCTTTCTTT
-,TRBJ1-1,TRBV20-1,-,CSAQGDTEAFF,TGCAGTGCTCAAGGGGACACTGAAGCTTTCTTT
large,TRBJ1-1,TRBV5-4,TRBD1,CASSLGQDVEAFF,TGTGCCAGCAGCCTTGGACAGGACGTTGAAGCTTTCTTT
-,TRBJ1-6,TRBV6-1,-,CASSEGEDGYNSPLHF,TGTGCCAGCAGTGAGGGGGAGGATGGTTATAATTCACCCCTCCACTTT
medium-sized,TRBJ1-1,TRBV30,-,CAWSVVRDYTEAFF,TGTGCCTGGAGTGTAGTCCGCGATTACACTGAAGCTTTCTTT
medium-sized,TRBJ1-4,TRBV19,-,CASRDPNLNEKLFF,TGTGCCAGTAGGGACCCCAATCTCAATGAAAAACTGTTTTTT
medium-sized,TRBJ1-1,TRBV6-6,-,CASSYLQGGETEAFF,TGTGCCAGCAGTTATTTACAGGGAGGTGAAACTGAAGCTTTCTTT
medium-sized,TRBJ2-1,TRBV19,-,CASSIDGLSPNEQFF,TGTGCCAGTAGTATAGATGGTCTCAGCCCCAATGAGCAGTTCTTC
few,TRBJ2-1,TRBV2,-,CASSAGRSGGMNEQFF,TGTGCCAGCAGCGCCGGGAGGTCAGGGGGCATGAATGAGCAGTTCTTC
few,TRBJ1-1,TRBV6-5,TRBD1,CASSFPGQGSSTEAFF,TGTGCCAGCAGTTTTCCGGGACAGGGCTCGAGCACTGAAGCTTTCTTT
few,TRBJ2-6,TRBV1,-,CTSRRTCLCTRANVLTF,TGCACCAGCAGGCGTACATGTTTGTGCACACGGGCCAACGTCCTGACTTTC
hyperexpanded,TRBJ1-6,TRBV9,-,CASSVLPQARNSPLHF,TGTGCCAGCAGCGTCCTCCCCCAGGCGAGAAATTCACCCCTCCACTTT
-,TRBJ2-1,TRBV4-1,-,CASSQDRSNYNEQFF,TGCGCCAGCAGCCAAGACAGGTCCAACTACAATGAGCAGTTCTTC
-,TRBJ1-5,TRBV6-2/TRBV6-3,-,CASSHGQYSNQPQHF,TGTGCCAGCAGTCACGGACAGTATAGCAATCAGCCCCAGCATTTT
-,TRBJ1-2,TRBV7-2,-,CASSVEPGPSWYGYTF,TGTGCCAGCAGCGTAGAACCGGGACCGTCTTGGTATGGCTACACCTTC
few,TRBJ2-3,TRBV27,TRBD2,CASRQRGTSGGLDTDTQYF,TGTGCCAGCAGACAAAGGGGGACTAGCGGGGGACTCGACACAGATACGCAGTATTTT
-,TRBJ1-1,TRBV6-5,-,CASKIWGMNTEAFF,TGTGCCAGCAAGATCTGGGGTATGAACACTGAAGCTTTCTTT
hyperexpanded,TRBJ1-1,TRBV7-8,-,CASREPQGKAFF,TGTGCCAGCAGGGAACCCCAGGGTAAAGCTTTCTTT
large,TRBJ2-3,TRBV7-2,-,CASSLMALSATSTDTQYF,TGTGCCAGCAGCTTAATGGCGTTGAGCGCCACTAGCACAGATACGCAGTATTTT
-,TRBJ1-2,TRBV12-5,-,CASGGDRDVYGYTF,TGTGCTAGTGGTGGGGACCGGGACGTCTATGGCTACACCTTC
-,TRBJ2-1,TRBV7-2,TRBD2,CASSLSGGRNEQFF,TGTGCCAGCAGCTTATCGGGAGGGAGGAATGAGCAGTTCTTC
large,TRBJ2-1,TRBV9,-,CASSVEPNEQFF,TGTGCCAGCAGCGTAGAACCCAATGAGCAGTTCTTC
-,TRBJ2-2,TRBV25-1,-,CASHRANTGELFF,TGTGCCAGCCATCGGGCGAACACCGGGGAGCTGTTTTTT
medium-sized,TRBJ1-5,TRBV24-1,-,CATSDTRTDSPQHF,TGTGCCACCAGTGATACTAGGACGGATTCGCCCCAGCATTTT
few,TRBJ2-5,TRBV7-2,-,CASSPLSGFSIQETQYF,TGTGCCAGCAGCCCTCTGTCGGGCTTCTCTATACAAGAGACCCAGTACTTC
few,TRBJ2-7,TRBV2,-,CASSKEAGVRPYF,TGTGCCAGCAGCAAGGAAGCAGGGGTGAGGCCGTACTTC
-,TRBJ2-2,TRBV15,-,CATSRDQNTGELFF,TGTGCCACCAGCAGAGATCAGAACACCGGGGAGCTGTTTTTT
medium-sized,TRBJ1-1,TRBV6-5,-,CASGRENTEAFF,TGTGCCAGCGGGCGGGAGAACACTGAAGCTTTCTTT
-,TRBJ2-2,TRBV7-2,TRBD2,CASSLVLAVNTGELFF,TGTGCCAGCAGCTTAGTTCTAGCGGTGAACACCGGGGAGCTGTTTTTT
-,TRBJ1-4,TRBV6-5,-,CASRQTDSNEKLFF,TGTGCCAGCAGACAGACGGATAGTAATGAAAAACTGTTTTTT
-,TRBJ1-1,TRBV30,-,CAWSVPPGWTEAFF,TGTGCCTGGAGTGTACCGCCGGGGTGGACTGAAGCTTTCTTT
-,TRBJ1-2,TRBV7-3,-,CAPRRAPRTGYTF,TGTGCCCCAAGACGAGCCCCAAGGACTGGCTACACCTTC
once,TRBJ2-5,TRBV21-1,-,CASSKDISGGTQYF,TGTGCCAGCAGCAAAGATATTAGCGGCGGGACCCAGTACTTC
large,TRBJ2-3,TRBV6-6,TRBD1,CASRTNPDRSTDTQYF,TGTGCCAGCAGGACGAACCCGGACAGGAGCACAGATACGCAGTATTTT
-,TRBJ1-4,TRBV29-1,-,CSVVQGFGEKLFF,TGCAGCGTAGTGCAGGGGTTTGGTGAAAAACTGTTTTTT
medium-sized,TRBJ2-2,TRBV5-8,-,CASSSRRQERTGELFF,TGTGCCAGCAGCTCACGACGCCAGGAGCGCACCGGGGAGCTGTTTTTT
large,TRBJ2-1,TRBV2,-,CASSEEGSSYNEQFF,TGTGCCAGCAGTGAAGAGGGCAGCTCCTACAATGAGCAGTTCTTC
few,TRBJ2-2,TRBV4-2,-,CASSQDGSGELFF,TGTGCCAGCAGCCAAGACGGAAGCGGGGAGCTGTTTTTT
-,TRBJ2-1,TRBV7-3,-,CASSSLANEQFF,TGTGCCAGCAGCTCCCTAGCCAATGAGCAGTTCTTC
large,TRBJ2-5,TRBV7-8,TRBD1,CASSTSRDRGTWTQYF,TGTGCCAGCAGCACGAGCCGGGACAGGGGAACTTGGACCCAGTACTTC
medium-sized,TRBJ1-5,TRBV6-2/TRBV6-3,-,CASSSLGQRSNQPQHF,TGTGCCAGCAGTTCCCTTGGACAGCGTAGCAATCAGCCCCAGCATTTT
medium-sized,TRBJ2-6,TRBV24-1,TRBD1,CATSEPRQGSGANVLTF,TGTGCCACCAGTGAGCCTAGACAGGGTTCCGGGGCCAACGTCCTGACTTTC
few,TRBJ1-1,TRBV6-1,-,CASSAGRMNTEAFF,TGTGCCAGCAGTGCGGGTCGTATGAACACTGAAGCTTTCTTT
few,TRBJ2-5,TRBV2,-,CASSANGGETQYF,TGTGCCAGCAGCGCCAATGGGGGAGAGACCCAGTACTTC
-,TRBJ1-4,TRBV11-2,TRBD1,CASSLGAVGTGKEKLFF,TGTGCCAGCAGCTTAGGGGCCGTTGGGACAGGAAAAGAAAAACTGTTTTTT
-,TRBJ1-2,TRBV4-1,TRBD1,CASSNERATGGSNYGYTF,TGCGCCAGCAGCAACGAGCGGGCGACAGGGGGTTCTAACTATGGCTACACCTTC
few,TRBJ2-5,TRBV12-3/TRBV12-4,-,CASSFSRETQYF,TGTGCCAGCAGTTTCAGCAGGGAGACCCAGTACTTC
-,TRBJ2-5,TRBV5-6,-,CASSPDQGRQETQYF,TGTGCCAGCAGCCCGGATCAGGGAAGACAGGAGACCCAGTACTTC
few,TRBJ2-5,TRBV11-2,-,CASSLFQGPQETQYF,TGTGCCAGCAGCTTATTTCAGGGACCCCAAGAGACCCAGTACTTC